These T cell receptor beta chains were read from a single sample in a study of cytomegalovirus exposure and HLA in healthy donors. The assay was immunoSEQ multiplex PCR, and TCRdb's table has in-frame clones only and misses some. This table has about 100,000 clones, more than 75% appearing once. The source material was PBMCs. The receptors were gathered from a woman aged 18-30 years in good health and CMV-seropositive. The conserved cysteine and the conserved F or W are not part of the CDR3 here. The D gene is left open where the match is weak.

v_gene	j_gene	d_gene	CDR3aa
TRBV12-5	TRBJ2-3	.	ASADSGTDTQY
TRBV6-1	TRBJ2-1	TRBD2	ASILAEGNEQF
TRBV30	TRBJ1-2	TRBD1	AWGGTVYGYT
TRBV4-1	TRBJ2-1	TRBD2	ASSQGLSGLAYNEQF
TRBV7-2	TRBJ2-5	TRBD2	ASSLRRGNQETQY
TRBV2	TRBJ2-7	TRBD2	ASSGLASGEQY
TRBV27	TRBJ2-7	.	ASSLFQGGNEQY
TRBV2	TRBJ2-3	TRBD2	ASRTDRLAGLDTQY
TRBV5-4	TRBJ2-5	TRBD2	ASSLVASGRGLQETQY
TRBV7-9	.	TRBD1	ASSPQGVGGEQY
TRBV7-9	TRBJ1-5	TRBD1	ASSLGDRDNQPQH
TRBV19	TRBJ2-1	TRBD1	ASSSQGWAYNEQF
TRBV5-4	TRBJ2-5	TRBD1	ASSLQGKEGETQY
TRBV5-4	TRBJ2-5	.	ASSSRAEWAETQY
TRBV4-1	TRBJ1-4	TRBD1	ASSQAPDRAEKLF
TRBV28	TRBJ2-1	.	ASSSPSALTYNEQF
TRBV15	TRBJ2-1	TRBD1	ATSSYTPGQGHNEQF
TRBV16	TRBJ1-5	.	ASSQSIWDNLPQH
TRBV30	TRBJ1-2	.	AWRTTGSGYT
TRBV7-3	TRBJ1-1	.	ASSLGGTNTEAF
TRBV9	TRBJ2-1	TRBD2	ASRGLTHEQF
TRBV7-9	TRBJ2-6	TRBD1	ASSPGQGIAGANVLT
TRBV4-1	TRBJ2-1	TRBD2	ASSQGAGVGYEQF
TRBV9	TRBJ1-4	TRBD1	ASSEQGAPNEKLF
TRBV6-6	TRBJ1-1	.	ASSSKDRNTEAF
TRBV6-5	TRBJ2-1	.	ASRGSSSYNEQF
TRBV4-1	TRBJ2-1	.	ASSQHPLAEQF
TRBV5-6	TRBJ2-5	.	ASSLGGSETQY
TRBV19	TRBJ2-7	TRBD1	ASSTTTGANEQY
TRBV6-4	TRBJ2-3	.	ASSGGEMDTQY
TRBV9	TRBJ1-3	.	ASSAWTENTIY
TRBV2	TRBJ1-1	.	ASREDSGSNTEAF
TRBV5-8	TRBJ1-2	TRBD1	ASRGTGVYKDGYT
TRBV2	TRBJ2-4	.	ASSEETGWANIQY
TRBV10-2	TRBJ1-5	.	ASGGLHDSNQPQH
TRBV18	TRBJ2-2	TRBD1	ASSARTGRTGELF
TRBV6-4	TRBJ1-2	TRBD1	ASSPGQGAEGYT
TRBV7-8	TRBJ1-5	.	ASSQTVNQPQH
TRBV19	TRBJ1-2	TRBD1	ASREDRGPSNYGYT
TRBV6-1	TRBJ2-6	TRBD1	ASSEGTGRGSGANVLT
TRBV28	TRBJ2-1	.	ASSPPISYNEQF
TRBV5-1	TRBJ2-5	TRBD1	ASSWEQGAQETQY
TRBV29-1	TRBJ2-6	.	SVEGPGSGANVLT
TRBV23-1	TRBJ2-7	TRBD1	ASTPGGTSYEQY
TRBV30	TRBJ2-1	.	AWRGHLYNEQF
TRBV15	TRBJ1-5	TRBD1	ATSREPLGTGLGQPQH
TRBV13	TRBJ1-1	TRBD1	ASSGGQVNTEAF
TRBV10-3	TRBJ1-1	TRBD1	AISVGDSPNTEAF
TRBV28	TRBJ2-5	.	ASSSMDRQETQY
TRBV19	TRBJ2-1	TRBD2	ASMVGGPYNEQF
TRBV11-2	TRBJ2-7	TRBD1	ASSPGQGVYEQY
TRBV10-1	TRBJ2-7	.	ASSGGYEQY
TRBV27	TRBJ2-6	TRBD1	ASTGQGASGANVLT
TRBV6-1	TRBJ2-3	.	ASSRVTDTQY
TRBV10-2	TRBJ1-2	TRBD1	ASSLNDRVGGYT
TRBV2	TRBJ1-1	.	ASRFRGGTEAF
TRBV5-6	TRBJ2-5	TRBD2	ASSSGIRLAGGYQETQY
TRBV10-3	TRBJ1-3	.	ATGGTAGNTIY
TRBV13	TRBJ2-7	TRBD2	ASSSGTSGSHEQY